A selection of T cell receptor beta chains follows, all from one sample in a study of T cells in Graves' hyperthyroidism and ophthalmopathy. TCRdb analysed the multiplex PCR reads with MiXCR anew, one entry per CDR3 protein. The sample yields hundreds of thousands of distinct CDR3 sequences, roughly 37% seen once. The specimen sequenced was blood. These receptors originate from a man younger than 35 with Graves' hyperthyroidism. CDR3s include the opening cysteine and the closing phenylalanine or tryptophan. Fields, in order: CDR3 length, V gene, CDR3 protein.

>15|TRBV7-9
CASSPRDVGGYGYTF
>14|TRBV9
CASSVAGVGETQYF
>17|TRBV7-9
CASSQAGAGALSYEQYF
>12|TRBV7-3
CASSFNGKGYTF
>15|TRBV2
CASSKITSGQETQYF
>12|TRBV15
CATSREGGAQHF
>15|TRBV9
CASSFQGRGRKTQYF
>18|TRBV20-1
CSARGGRSSGASQETQYF
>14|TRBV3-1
CASSQSGPFYEQYF
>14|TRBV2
CASGSGTYLSEQYF